This T cell receptor beta chain is from a study of human T cells and chemical hapten exposure (dated by TCRdb to 2020 to 2022). In the study overall: For sensitization, 2% DPC in acetone was applied to a roughly 2 cm by roughly 2 cm area of upper inner arm skin. Throughout the roughly 25-week study period, patients were also given weekly therapeutic DPC doses on the scalp. Patch testing on the upper back used Finn chambers containing 0.01% DPC, with scoring done after 6 days according to International Contact Dermatitis Research Group standards. Alopecia areata with under or over 50% scalp involvement, alopecia totalis and alopecia universalis were represented in the patient cohort, which was mostly female. The libraries were sequenced as a pool, and the TCR yield per sample differed mostly because of small variations in library volumes within the pool. The study tracked peripheral blood TCR repertoire changes in vivo during primary and secondary sensitization to the hapten diphenylcyclopropenone (DPC) in alopecia patients. Blood was sampled from patients pre-sensitization (week 0) and at 2, 6 and about 24 weeks after DPC sensitization. For TCR sequencing, blood came from about 28 alopecia patients at anywhere from one to four time points (pre-sensitization, 2, 6 and 24 weeks). Overall results and qualifications from the work: Patch test score correlated positively with the number of PT1 expanded TCRs, reaching significance at thresholds 8, 16 and 32 but not at 4. Significantly more large CDR3 similarity clusters were formed by expanded TCRs than by pre-sensitization or healthy control sets, consistent with antigen-driven responses. Because every patient had alopecia, a presumed autoimmune disease, the patients' immune response might differ from that of healthy individuals. No change with DPC sensitization was found in the number of TCRs above 1 in 1000 frequency, and no evidence of global repertoire structure alterations was found. Repeated subsampling changed both the strength of the expansion versus patch-test correlation and the threshold at which the correlation became significant.

The time point label corresponds to: patch test 1, 2 weeks after DPC sensitization. What this sample's treatment or condition label stands for: therapeutic diphenylcyclopropenone sensitization with weekly scalp DPC. At every patch-test visit, the blood draw took place before the patch test was put on. Patients were eligible if aged 18 to 70, diagnosed with alopecia and judged suitable for DPC therapy, and pregnant patients were excluded. Total RNA was extracted from unfractionated whole blood collected in Tempus Blood RNA tubes. With respect to this clonotype: The antigen it recognizes is unknown. No base qualities exist here, and no much larger clone lies one base off it.

Library generation was performed with RACE. The instrument given in TCRdb is NextSeq 500. Library preparation attached unique molecular identifiers to individual cDNA molecules for quantitative, reproducible TCR counting. From each blood RNA sample, both TCR alpha and TCR beta chains were sequenced. Turning to the authors' computational methods: A median of about 100,000 TCRs per sample was observed, with a range of about 20,000 to 750,000. The Decombinator software suite was used to annotate the V, J and CDR3 of the TCR reads. For PS versus PT1 abundance plots, all samples were subsampled to the same number of TCRs (28,000). Expanded TCRs were defined as absent before sensitization and observed at least eight times at the 2-week time point. The public reads were reprocessed in TCRdb via fastp at Q25 and MiXCR, keeping in-frame beta chains. CDR3 protein duplicates are merged, each entry listing the most common genes and DNA. The V and J calls follow TCRdb's processing rather than the paper's. The table for this sample lists tens of thousands of distinct CDR3 sequences; about 10% of them were counted only once. Roughly 4.2% of the sample is in the top ten clones.

The source of this sequence is a woman in her forties or fifties with alopecia areata. Some clones in this sample may be carry-over from other donors' samples. This specimen was whole blood, taken in connection with sensitization to the hapten diphenylcyclopropenone (DPC).

The CDR3 amino acid sequence is: CAWSRQGASEAFF. The nucleotide sequence reads TGTGCCTGGAGTCGACAGGGGGCGTCTGAAGCTTTCTTT. The sequence is built from TRBV30 and TRBJ1-1; 10 central nucleotides agree with TRBD1. The germline V gene (reference sequence) specifies GTSNPN as CDR1 and SVGIG as CDR2. Clipping removes 2 bases from V and 6 bases from J, with 3 as the unmatched junction base count. Reading from cysteine to phenylalanine, the CDR3 counts 13 amino acids. Only the CDR3 DNA is retained, 39 bases long and in frame from the first base.